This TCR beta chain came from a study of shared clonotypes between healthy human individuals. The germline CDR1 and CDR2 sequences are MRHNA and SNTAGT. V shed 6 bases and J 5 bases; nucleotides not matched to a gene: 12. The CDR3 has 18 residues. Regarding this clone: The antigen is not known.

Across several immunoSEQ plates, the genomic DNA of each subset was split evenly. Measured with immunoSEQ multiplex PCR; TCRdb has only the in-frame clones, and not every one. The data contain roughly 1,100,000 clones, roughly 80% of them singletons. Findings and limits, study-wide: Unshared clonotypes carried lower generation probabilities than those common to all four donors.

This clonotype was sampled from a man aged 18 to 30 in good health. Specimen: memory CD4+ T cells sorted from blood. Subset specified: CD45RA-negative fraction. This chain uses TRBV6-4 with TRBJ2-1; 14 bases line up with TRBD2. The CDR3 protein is CASSRVLTSGGGNNEQFF. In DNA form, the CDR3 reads TGTGCCAGCAGCAGAGTCCTGACTAGCGGGGGGGGAAACAATGAGCAGTTCTTC.